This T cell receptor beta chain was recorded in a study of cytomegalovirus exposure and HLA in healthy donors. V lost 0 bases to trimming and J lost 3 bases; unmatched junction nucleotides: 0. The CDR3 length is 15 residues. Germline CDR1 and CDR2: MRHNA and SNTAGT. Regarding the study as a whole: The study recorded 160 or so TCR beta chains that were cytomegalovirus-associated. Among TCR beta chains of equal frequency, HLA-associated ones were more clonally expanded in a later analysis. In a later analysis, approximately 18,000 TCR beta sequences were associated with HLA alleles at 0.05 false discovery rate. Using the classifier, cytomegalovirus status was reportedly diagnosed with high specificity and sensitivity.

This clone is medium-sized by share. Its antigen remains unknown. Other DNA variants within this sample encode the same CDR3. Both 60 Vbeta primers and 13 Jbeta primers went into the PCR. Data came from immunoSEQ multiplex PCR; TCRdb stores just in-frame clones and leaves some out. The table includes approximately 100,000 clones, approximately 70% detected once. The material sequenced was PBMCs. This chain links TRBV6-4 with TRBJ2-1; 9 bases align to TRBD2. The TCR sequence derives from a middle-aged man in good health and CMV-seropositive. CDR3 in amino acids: CASSDSSGSYNEQFF. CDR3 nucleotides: TGTGCCAGCAGTGACTCTAGCGGGAGCTACAATGAGCAGTTCTTC.